This T cell receptor beta chain stems from a study of blood T cell repertoires in COVID-19. V lost 6 bases and J lost 5, with 28 bases in between. The CDR3 spans 18 residues. CDR1 and CDR2 (germline): MDHEN, SYDVKM. Only in-frame clones appear in the TCRdb table, and some are missing; sequencing was by immunoSEQ multiplex PCR. The table lists roughly 160,000 clones, roughly 91% of them singletons. Seattle's cohort entered during active infection and was followed longitudinally. The chain is built from TRBV28 and TRBJ2-5; D perhaps matches TRBD2 (7 bases). The sample taken for sequencing was peripheral blood. The sequence derives from a man younger than 35 with COVID-19, enrolled during active disease. The CDR3 is CASRGGPIGGSDRETQYF. The CDR3 coding sequence is TGTGCCAGCAGGGGGGGGCCCATCGGCGGGAGTGATAGGGAGACCCAGTACTTC.